This T cell receptor (beta chain) was identified during a study of shared clonotypes between healthy human individuals. Study-wide findings and caveats: Sampling was confined to blood; repertoires within tissues likely differ.

This clone has a single count. What it binds is unknown. V dropped 4 bases and J dropped 1; count of bases not matched to a gene: 5. The CDR3 contains 14 residues. Germline CDR1 reads GTSNPN; CDR2 reads SVGIG (reference sequence). TCRdb's table, derived via immunoSEQ multiplex PCR, lists solely in-frame clones and lacks some. The profile shows about 480,000 clones, around 79% of them singletons. The chain employs TRBV30 and TRBJ2-7; 9 nucleotides align to TRBD1. Material for sequencing was PBMCs. This clonotype was obtained from a woman between 35 and 50 years old in good health. Some clones in this sample may be carry-over from other donors' samples. In DNA, the CDR3 is TGTGCCTGGAACACAGGGGGCGCATCCTACGAGCAGTACTTC. It is translated as CAWNTGGASYEQYF. Complete variable domain (other parts from reference TRBV30 and TRBJ2-7): SQTIHQWPATLVQPVGSPLSLECTVEGTSNPNLYWYRQAAGRGLQLLFYSVGIGQISSEVPQNLSASRPQDRQFILSSKKLLLSDSGFYLCAWNTGGASYEQYFGPGTRLTVT.